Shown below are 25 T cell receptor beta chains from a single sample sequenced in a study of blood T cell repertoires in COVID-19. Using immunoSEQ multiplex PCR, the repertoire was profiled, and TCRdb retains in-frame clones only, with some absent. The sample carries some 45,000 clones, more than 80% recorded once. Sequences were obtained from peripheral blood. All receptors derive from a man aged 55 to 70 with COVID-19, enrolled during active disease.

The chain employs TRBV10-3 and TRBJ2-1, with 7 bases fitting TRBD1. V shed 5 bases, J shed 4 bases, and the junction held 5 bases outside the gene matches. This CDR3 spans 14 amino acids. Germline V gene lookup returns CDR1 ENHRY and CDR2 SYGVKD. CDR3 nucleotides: TGTGCCATCAGTCCGGGACAGTCGTACAATGAGCAGTTCTTC. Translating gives CAISPGQSYNEQFF.

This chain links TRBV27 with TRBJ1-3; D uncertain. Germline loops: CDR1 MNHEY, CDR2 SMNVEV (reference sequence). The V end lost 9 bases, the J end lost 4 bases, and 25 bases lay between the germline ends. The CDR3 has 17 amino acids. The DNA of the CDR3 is TGTGCCAGGACTAATGAGAGAGTGGGCCTTAGGGGAAACACCATATATTTT. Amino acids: CARTNERVGLRGNTIYF.

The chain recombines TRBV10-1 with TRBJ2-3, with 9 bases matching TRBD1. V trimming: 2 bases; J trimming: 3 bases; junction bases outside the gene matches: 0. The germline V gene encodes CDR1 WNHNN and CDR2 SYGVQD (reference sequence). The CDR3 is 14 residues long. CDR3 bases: TGCGCCAGCAGTGAGGGACAGGGGACAGATACGCAGTATTTT. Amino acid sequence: CASSEGQGTDTQYF.

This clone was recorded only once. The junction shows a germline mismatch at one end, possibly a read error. CDR3 residues: CASSLGYGAEQYF. For the CDR3, the DNA is TGTGCTAGCAGCTTAGGCTATGGGGCCGAGCAGTACTTC. The chain recombines TRBV7-7 with TRBJ2-7, with D perhaps matching TRBD1 (5 bases). The germline CDR1 and CDR2 sequences are SSHAT and FNYEAQ (reference sequence). The CDR3 extends over 13 amino acids.

Here the CDR3 reads CASSFSGTTHEQYF. The CDR3 DNA sequence: TGTGCCAGCAGTTTTTCTGGGACTACCCACGAGCAGTACTTC. V is TRBV27 and J is TRBJ2-7; 7 bases agree with TRBD2. Trimming removed 3 bases from V and 5 bases from J; junction bases left unmatched: 7. This CDR3 has 14 amino acids. Germline V lookup: CDR1 MNHEY, CDR2 SMNVEV (reference sequence).

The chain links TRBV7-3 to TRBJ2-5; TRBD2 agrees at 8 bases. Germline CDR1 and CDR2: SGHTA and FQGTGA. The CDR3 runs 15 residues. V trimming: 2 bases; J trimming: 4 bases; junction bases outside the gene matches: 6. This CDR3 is CASSLGGGYGETQYF. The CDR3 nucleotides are TGTGCCAGCAGCTTAGGCGGGGGGTATGGAGAGACCCAGTACTTC.

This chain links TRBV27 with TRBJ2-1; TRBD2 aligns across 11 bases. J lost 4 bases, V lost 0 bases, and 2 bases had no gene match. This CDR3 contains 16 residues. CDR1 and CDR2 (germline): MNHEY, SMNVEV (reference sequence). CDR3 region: CASSLSGTSGYNEQFF. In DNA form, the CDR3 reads TGTGCCAGCAGTTTATCCGGGACTAGCGGATACAATGAGCAGTTCTTC.

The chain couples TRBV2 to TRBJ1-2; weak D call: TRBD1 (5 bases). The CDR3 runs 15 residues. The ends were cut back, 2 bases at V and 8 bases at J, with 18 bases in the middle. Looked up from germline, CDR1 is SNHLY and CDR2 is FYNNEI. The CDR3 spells CASSERILGEGGYTF. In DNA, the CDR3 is TGTGCCAGCAGTGAAAGGATCTTGGGGGAGGGAGGCTACACCTTC.

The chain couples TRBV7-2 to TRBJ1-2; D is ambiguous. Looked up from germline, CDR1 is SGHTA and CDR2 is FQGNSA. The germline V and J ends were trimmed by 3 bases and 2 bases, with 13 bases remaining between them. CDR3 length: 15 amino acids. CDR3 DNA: TGTGCCAGCAGCTTTCTGAGTACCCAAAACTATGGCTACACCTTC. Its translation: CASSFLSTQNYGYTF.

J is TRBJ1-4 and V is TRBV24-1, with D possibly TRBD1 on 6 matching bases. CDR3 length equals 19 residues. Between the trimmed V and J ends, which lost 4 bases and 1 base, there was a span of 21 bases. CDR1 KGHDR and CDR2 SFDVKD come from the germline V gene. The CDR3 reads CATSDLLTQGPETNEKLFF. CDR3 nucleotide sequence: TGTGCCACCAGTGACCTGCTAACGCAGGGGCCCGAAACTAATGAAAAACTGTTTTTT.

CDR3 region: CASSPYGTSGNNEQFF. CDR3 nucleotide sequence: TGTGCCAGCAGCCCGTATGGGACTAGCGGCAACAATGAGCAGTTCTTC. The chain joins TRBV7-2 to TRBJ2-1, with 11 positions matching TRBD2. CDR3 length: 16 amino acids. The J segment lost 5 bases and the V segment lost 5 bases, leaving 8 bases of the junction unmatched. Germline CDR1 is SGHTA and CDR2 is FQGNSA.

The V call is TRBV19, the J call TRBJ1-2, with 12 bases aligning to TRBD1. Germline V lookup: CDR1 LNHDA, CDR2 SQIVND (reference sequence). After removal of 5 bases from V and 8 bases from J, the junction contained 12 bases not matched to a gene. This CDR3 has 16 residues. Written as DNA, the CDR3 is TGTGCCAGTAGTCCTACACCGGGACAGGGGGCTGAAGGCTACACCTTC. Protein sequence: CASSPTPGQGAEGYTF.

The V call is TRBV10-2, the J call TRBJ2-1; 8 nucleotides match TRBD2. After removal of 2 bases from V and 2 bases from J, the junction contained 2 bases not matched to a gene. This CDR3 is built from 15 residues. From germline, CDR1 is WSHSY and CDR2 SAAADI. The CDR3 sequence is CASSEGRGAYNEQFF. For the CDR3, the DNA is TGCGCCAGCAGTGAGGGGCGGGGGGCCTACAATGAGCAGTTCTTC.

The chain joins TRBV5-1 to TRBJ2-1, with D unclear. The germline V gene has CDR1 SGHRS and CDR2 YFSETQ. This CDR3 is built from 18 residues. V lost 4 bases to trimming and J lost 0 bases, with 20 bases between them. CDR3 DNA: TGCGCCAGCAGCCAAGACCGACTCGGCGTCATCTCCTACAATGAGCAGTTCTTC. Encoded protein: CASSQDRLGVISYNEQFF.

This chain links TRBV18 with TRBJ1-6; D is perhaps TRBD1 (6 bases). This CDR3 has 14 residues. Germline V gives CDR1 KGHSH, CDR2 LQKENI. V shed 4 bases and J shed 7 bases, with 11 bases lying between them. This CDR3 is CASSLDRLNSPLHF. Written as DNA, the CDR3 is TGTGCCAGCTCACTTGACAGGTTAAATTCACCCCTCCACTTT. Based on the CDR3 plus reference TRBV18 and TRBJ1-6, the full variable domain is NAGVMQNPRHLVRRRGQEARLRCSPMKGHSHVYWYRQLPEEGLKFMVYLQKENIIDESGMPKERFSAEFPKEGPSILRIQQVVRGDSAAYFCASSLDRLNSPLHFGNGTRLTVT.

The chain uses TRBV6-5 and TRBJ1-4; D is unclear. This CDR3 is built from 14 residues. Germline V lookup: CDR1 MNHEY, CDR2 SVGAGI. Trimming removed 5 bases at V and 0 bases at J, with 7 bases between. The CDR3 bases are TGTGCCAGCAGTCTACTAGCAACTAATGAAAAACTGTTTTTT. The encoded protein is CASSLLATNEKLFF.

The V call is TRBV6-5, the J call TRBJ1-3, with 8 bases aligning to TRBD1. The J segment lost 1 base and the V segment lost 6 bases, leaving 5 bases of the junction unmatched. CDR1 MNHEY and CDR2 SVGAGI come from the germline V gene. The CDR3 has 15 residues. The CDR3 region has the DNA TGTGCCAGCAGCCCCAGGGGGCTATCTGGAAACACCATATATTTT. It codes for CASSPRGLSGNTIYF.

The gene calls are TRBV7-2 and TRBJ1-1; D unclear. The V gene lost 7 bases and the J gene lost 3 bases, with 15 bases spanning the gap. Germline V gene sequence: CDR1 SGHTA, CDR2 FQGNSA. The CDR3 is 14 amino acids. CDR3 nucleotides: TGTGCCAGCAAGTTATCCGGTCGGGACACTGAAGCTTTCTTT. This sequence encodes CASKLSGRDTEAFF.

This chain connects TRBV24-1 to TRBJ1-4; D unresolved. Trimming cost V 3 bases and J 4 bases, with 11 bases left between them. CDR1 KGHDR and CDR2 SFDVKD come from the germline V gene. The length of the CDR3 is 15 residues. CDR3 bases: TGTGCCACCAGTGATAGGCACAGCTTTAATGAAAAACTGTTTTTT. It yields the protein CATSDRHSFNEKLFF.

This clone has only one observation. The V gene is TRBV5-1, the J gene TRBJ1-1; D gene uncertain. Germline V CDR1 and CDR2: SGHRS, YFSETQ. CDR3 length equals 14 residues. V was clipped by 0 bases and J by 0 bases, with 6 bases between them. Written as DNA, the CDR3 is TGCGCCAGCAGCTTGGAGGCGGTGAACACTGAAGCTTTCTTT. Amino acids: CASSLEAVNTEAFF.

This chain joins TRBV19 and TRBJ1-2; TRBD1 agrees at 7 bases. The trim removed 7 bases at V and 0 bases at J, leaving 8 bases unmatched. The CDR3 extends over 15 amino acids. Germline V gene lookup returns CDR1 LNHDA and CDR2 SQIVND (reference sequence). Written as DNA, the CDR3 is TGTGCCAGTACGGGACAGCCTCTAGCTAACTATGGCTACACCTTC. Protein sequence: CASTGQPLANYGYTF.

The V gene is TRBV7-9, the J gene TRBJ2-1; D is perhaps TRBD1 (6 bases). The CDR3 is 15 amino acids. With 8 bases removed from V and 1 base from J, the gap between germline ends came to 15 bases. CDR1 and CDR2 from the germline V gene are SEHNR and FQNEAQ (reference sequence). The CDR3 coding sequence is TGTGCCAGCTTTACTCGGGACAAGTCCTACAATGAGCAGTTCTTC. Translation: CASFTRDKSYNEQFF.

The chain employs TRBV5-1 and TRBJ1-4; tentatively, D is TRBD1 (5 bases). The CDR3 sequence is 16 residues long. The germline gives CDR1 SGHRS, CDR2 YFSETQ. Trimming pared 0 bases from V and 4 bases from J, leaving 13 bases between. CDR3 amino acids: CASSLERGVVNEKLFF. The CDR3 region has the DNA TGCGCCAGCAGCTTGGAGCGGGGGGTCGTTAATGAAAAACTGTTTTTT.

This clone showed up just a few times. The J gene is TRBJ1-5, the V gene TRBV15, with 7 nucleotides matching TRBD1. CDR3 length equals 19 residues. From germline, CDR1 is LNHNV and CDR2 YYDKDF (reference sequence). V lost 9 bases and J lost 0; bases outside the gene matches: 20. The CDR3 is CATRQGRTFPDISNQPQHF. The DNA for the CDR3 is TGTGCCACACGACAGGGAAGAACGTTTCCCGATATTAGCAATCAGCCCCAGCATTTT.

The CDR3 reads CASSLSGQGGEQYF. CDR3 bases: TGTGCCAGCAGCTTATCGGGACAGGGGGGAGAGCAGTACTTC. The V gene is TRBV7-2, the J gene TRBJ2-7; 11 nucleotides agree with TRBD1. The CDR3 length is 14 residues. From germline, CDR1 is SGHTA and CDR2 FQGNSA. J gave up 7 bases and V 2 bases, and 4 bases lay outside the gene matches.